This T cell receptor (beta chain) was found in a study of Graves' ophthalmopathy and Graves' hyperthyroidism. CDR3 length: 12 amino acids. As concerns this clonotype: This may stem from a read error, because a much larger clone lies one nucleotide away.

The hyperthyroidism patients, aged 18 to 65, had been newly diagnosed, with under 2 months' duration. RNA transcripts provided the template for amplifying TCR beta CDR3 regions. The first round was an RT-PCR with HTBI primers, and the second round was a multiplex PCR. TCRdb analysed the multiplex PCR reads with MiXCR anew, one entry per CDR3 protein. The table records 900,000 to 1,200,000 distinct CDR3 sequences, roughly two fifths of them present only once. The rearrangement joins TRBV12-3 or TRBV12-4 to TRBJ1-4; the D is unclear. This TCR came from an adult man with Graves' hyperthyroidism. Sequences were obtained from peripheral blood or thyroid tissue (not recorded which). The CDR3 DNA reads TGTGTCAGCAGTCTCCGGGAGGAAAAACTGTTTTTT. As protein: CVSSLREEKLFF.